The 14 T cell receptor beta chains below all came from one sample that was sequenced in a study of shared clonotypes between healthy human individuals. Produced via immunoSEQ multiplex PCR; TCRdb's table is partial and in-frame only. This repertoire shows 2 million to 2.5 million clones, around 90% found once; its top ten account for about 0.41%. Specimen: naive CD4+ T cells from PBMCs. Regarding subset: CD45RA+ positively selected. These receptors were taken from a man between 18 and 35 years old in good health. Some clones in this sample may be carry-over from other donors' samples.

The chain uses TRBV9 and TRBJ2-1, with 8 bases that match TRBD2. V gave up 0 bases and J gave up 8 bases; unmatched junction bases: 13. Looked up from germline, CDR1 is SGDLS and CDR2 is YYNGEE. This CDR3 is built from 17 residues. The CDR3 region has the DNA TGTGCCAGCAGCGTAGCCCCCCAGGCGGGAGGAAGGGATGAGCAGTTCTTC. Translation gives CASSVAPQAGGRDEQFF.

This clone was seen only once. V is TRBV4-1 and J is TRBJ2-3; 8 bases align to TRBD1. The germline gives CDR1 MGHRA, CDR2 YSYEKL. J gave up 4 bases and V 6 bases, and 12 bases lay outside the gene matches. The CDR3 sequence is 16 residues long. Here the CDR3 reads CASRETTGAGPDTQYF. The CDR3 nucleotides are TGCGCCAGCAGGGAAACGACAGGGGCAGGCCCAGATACGCAGTATTTT.

The genes are TRBV2 and TRBJ2-1; 12 positions match TRBD2. V trimming: 6 bases; J trimming: 10 bases; junction bases outside the gene matches: 10. The CDR3 runs 15 residues. CDR1 is SNHLY and CDR2 is FYNNEI in the germline V gene. In DNA form, the CDR3 reads TGTGCCAGCAGCCCGGACGGACTAGCGGGACCGGAGCAGTTCTTC. Translating gives CASSPDGLAGPEQFF.

This clone appeared once. The genes are TRBV18 and TRBJ1-1; D remains ambiguous. This CDR3 is built from 13 residues. Germline CDR1 and CDR2: KGHSH and LQKENI. V lost 4 bases to trimming and J lost 0 bases, with 6 bases between them. The CDR3 DNA reads TGTGCCAGCTCACGGGAAATGAACACTGAAGCTTTCTTT. This sequence encodes CASSREMNTEAFF.

The chain joins TRBV28 to TRBJ1-5, with 9 bases that match TRBD1. After removal of 3 bases from V and 2 bases from J, the junction contained 8 bases not matched to a gene. Germline loops: CDR1 MDHEN, CDR2 SYDVKM. This CDR3 spans 17 amino acids. The CDR3 loop is CASSLLHRGRGNQPQHF. DNA for the CDR3: TGTGCCAGCAGTTTGCTACACAGGGGGCGCGGCAATCAGCCCCAGCATTTT.

The chain couples TRBV11-2 to TRBJ2-1; TRBD2 matches 7 bases. J was trimmed by 4 bases and V by 4 bases; bases with no gene match: 7. There are 15 residues in the CDR3. Germline V gene lookup returns CDR1 SGHAT and CDR2 FQNNGV. The CDR3 coding sequence is TGTGCCAGCAGCTACACTAGCGCGCGGTACAATGAGCAGTTCTTC. This sequence encodes CASSYTSARYNEQFF.

The V call is TRBV6-5, the J call TRBJ1-1; D unclear. Trimming removed 2 bases at V and 1 base at J, with 14 bases between. Germline CDR1 MNHEY, CDR2 SVGAGI. CDR3 size: 16 residues. The CDR3 is CASSYESAGKNTEAFF. The CDR3 nucleotides are TGTGCCAGCAGTTACGAATCGGCCGGGAAGAACACTGAAGCTTTCTTT.

The chain carries TRBV5-5 and TRBJ2-5; D is perhaps TRBD1 or TRBD2 (5 bases each). The CDR3 covers 13 residues. Per germline, CDR1 SGHKS and CDR2 YYEKEE (reference sequence). Trimming removed 3 bases at V and 4 bases at J, with 10 bases between. CDR3 sequence (DNA): TGTGCCAGCAGCTCCCGGGGCCGAGAGACCCAGTACTTC. Protein: CASSSRGRETQYF. The complete variable domain, with remaining parts taken from reference TRBV5-5 and TRBJ2-5, reads DAGVTQSPTHLIKTRGQQVTLRCSPISGHKSVSWYQQVLGQGPQFIFQYYEKEERGRGNFPDRFSARQFPNYSSELNVNALLLGDSALYLCASSSRGRETQYFGPGTRLLVL.

V usage is TRBV6-1 and J usage is TRBJ1-2; D possibly corresponds to TRBD1 (6 bases). V was clipped by 3 bases and J by 1 base, with 15 bases between them. The CDR3 runs 16 residues. CDR1 is MNHNS, CDR2 SASEGT, per germline. CDR3 protein: CASSEKSGTLNYGYTF. CDR3 bases: TGTGCCAGCAGTGAGAAGTCGGGGACACTTAACTATGGCTACACCTTC.

Comments on this clone: Other DNA sequences in the same sample also yield this CDR3. J is TRBJ1-1 and V is TRBV28, with unresolved D. V was cut by 6 bases and J by 0 bases, with 8 bases left in between. This CDR3 has 13 amino acids. Germline V gene sequence: CDR1 MDHEN, CDR2 SYDVKM. CDR3 protein: CASRRDLNTEAFF. CDR3 DNA: TGTGCCAGCAGGCGGGATTTGAACACTGAAGCTTTCTTT. The variable domain in full, completed from reference TRBV28 and TRBJ1-1, reads DVKVTQSSRYLVKRTGEKVFLECVQDMDHENMFWYRQDPGLGLRLIYFSYDVKMKEKGDIPEGYSVSREKKERFSLILESASTNQTSMYLCASRRDLNTEAFFGQGTRLTVV.

The chain has TRBV28 and TRBJ1-3, with 10 positions matching TRBD1. The CDR3 runs to 15 residues. Germline CDR1 reads MDHEN; CDR2 reads SYDVKM. J gave up 10 bases and V 5 bases, and 11 bases lay outside the gene matches. The CDR3 nucleotides read TGTGCCAGCAGTCCGCGGGACAGGGGAATGGGGACCATATATTTT. It translates to CASSPRDRGMGTIYF. The full variable domain, its missing parts supplied by reference TRBV28 and TRBJ1-3, is DVKVTQSSRYLVKRTGEKVFLECVQDMDHENMFWYRQDPGLGLRLIYFSYDVKMKEKGDIPEGYSVSREKKERFSLILESASTNQTSMYLCASSPRDRGMGTIYFGEGSWLTVV.

The V gene is TRBV29-1, the J gene TRBJ2-3, with D tentatively TRBD1 (6 bases). Trimming took 8 bases from V and 4 from J, leaving 13 bases between them. This CDR3 region has 12 residues. Germline CDR1 reads SQVTM; CDR2 reads ANQGSEA. Here the CDR3 DNA reads TGCAGCTTCCATGGGACATCAGATACGCAGTATTTT. Its protein product is CSFHGTSDTQYF.

The V call is TRBV10-2, the J call TRBJ2-3; 10 bases are shared with TRBD2. This CDR3 is built from 15 residues. The J segment lost 5 bases and the V segment lost 6 bases, leaving 8 bases of the junction unmatched. In germline, CDR1 is WSHSY, CDR2 SAAADI. The CDR3: CASRYEREGLDTQYF. The CDR3 bases are TGCGCCAGCAGGTACGAGCGGGAGGGCCTAGATACGCAGTATTTT.

CDR3 coding DNA: TGTGCCAGCAGTGAAGCGATAGGCGAGCAGTACTTC. This translates into CASSEAIGEQYF. The V gene is TRBV6-1, the J gene TRBJ2-7; D gene uncertain. Between the trimmed V and J ends, which lost 0 bases and 6 bases, there was a span of 6 bases. This CDR3 region has 12 residues. CDR1 is MNHNS, CDR2 SASEGT, per germline.